These 8 T cell receptor beta chains were sequenced from one sample in a study of T cells in localized non-small cell lung cancer. Repertoires were generated with immunoSEQ multiplex PCR, while TCRdb's copy carries only in-frame clones and drops some. The sample has 90,000 to 95,000 clones, approximately 90% seen once. Here the sequenced sample was PBMCs, taken before any cancer treatment. Receptors originate from a woman aged 40-75 years with stage II squamous cell lung carcinoma.

The rearrangement joins TRBV11-2 to TRBJ2-5, with D perhaps matching TRBD2 (6 bases). With 1 base removed from V and 5 bases from J, the gap between germline ends came to 17 bases. The CDR3 runs to 16 residues. CDR1 and CDR2 from the germline V gene are SGHAT and FQNNGV. This CDR3 is CASSLVPAGNRETQYF. In DNA, the CDR3 is TGTGCCAGCAGCTTAGTTCCAGCGGGTAATAGGGAGACCCAGTACTTC.

The chain combines TRBV5-6 with TRBJ2-2; D not certain. Germline V gives CDR1 SGHDT, CDR2 YYEEEE. Trimming shortened V by 0 bases and J by 5 bases, and 17 bases separated the two germline ends. This CDR3 is 17 amino acids long. The CDR3 DNA is TGTGCCAGCAGCTTGGGGGGTAGGGCGAGTACAACCGGGGAGCTGTTTTTT. It specifies CASSLGGRASTTGELFF.

CDR3 region: CASSGRNGYTF. The CDR3, as DNA: TGTGCCAGCAGTGGGAGGAATGGCTACACCTTC. V and J are TRBV6-5 and TRBJ1-2, with D unresolved. The ends were cut back, 5 bases at V and 6 bases at J, with 7 bases in the middle. The CDR3 length is 11 residues. The germline V gene has CDR1 MNHEY and CDR2 SVGAGI.

This chain links TRBV6-6 with TRBJ1-2, with D possibly matching TRBD1 (5 bases). CDR1 MNHNY and CDR2 SVGAGI come from the germline V gene (reference sequence). The CDR3 loop spans 13 amino acids. Trimming pared 2 bases from V and 4 bases from J, leaving 8 bases between. CDR3 coding DNA: TGTGCCAGCAGTTACGGGGGAATCTATGGCTACACCTTC. It specifies CASSYGGIYGYTF.

The V call is TRBV6-5, the J call TRBJ1-1; D is unresolved. The V end lost 2 bases, the J end lost 4 bases, and 11 bases lay between the germline ends. In germline, CDR1 is MNHEY, CDR2 SVGAGI. This CDR3 is built from 14 residues. The CDR3 sequence: CASSYVAMGTEAFF. Written as DNA, the CDR3 is TGTGCCAGCAGTTACGTGGCCATGGGCACTGAAGCTTTCTTT.

The V call is TRBV6-4, the J call TRBJ1-2, with 7 bases fitting TRBD1. V shed 8 bases and J 1 base; nucleotides not matched to a gene: 4. This CDR3 contains 13 residues. Germline CDR1 MRHNA, CDR2 SNTAGT. This chain's CDR3 is CASRQGFNYGYTF. The CDR3 DNA sequence: TGTGCCAGCCGACAGGGATTTAACTATGGCTACACCTTC.

The V gene is TRBV5-1, the J gene TRBJ1-1, with D possibly TRBD1 on 5 matching bases. The germline V gene has CDR1 SGHRS and CDR2 YFSETQ. The V gene lost 0 bases and the J gene lost 6 bases, with 15 bases spanning the gap. This CDR3 has 15 residues. The CDR3 protein is CASSLGQGFTAEAFF. For the CDR3, the DNA is TGCGCCAGCAGCTTGGGGCAGGGATTTACGGCTGAAGCTTTCTTT.

The V call is TRBV5-4, the J call TRBJ1-4; D perhaps matches TRBD1 (5 bases). Between the trimmed V and J ends, which lost 3 bases and 3 bases, there was a span of 12 bases. CDR3 length equals 15 residues. The germline CDR1 and CDR2 sequences are SGHNT and YYREEE (reference sequence). CDR3 sequence reads: CASSSWGGANEKLFF. As DNA, the CDR3 is TGTGCCAGCAGCTCGTGGGGGGGGGCTAATGAAAAACTGTTTTTT.